Following are 7 T cell receptor beta chains from one sample sequenced in a study of beta chain features in type 1 diabetes. General study points: People with Type 1 diabetes carried modestly yet significantly shorter TCRB CDR3s in all four CD4+ subsets.

The isolated RNA, all of it, was reverse transcribed, so expressed TCRB transcripts were what got sequenced. Using immunoSEQ multiplex PCR, the repertoire was profiled, and TCRdb retains in-frame clones only, with some absent. The repertoire holds 250,000 to 350,000 clones, with approximately 14% as singletons. These receptors' antigens are unknown. Sequences were obtained from naive CD4+ T cells from blood. Every receptor here comes from a man aged 25 to 40 with type 1 diabetes.

The chain employs TRBV29-1 and TRBJ2-5; D possibly corresponds to TRBD2 (5 bases). The germline gives CDR1 SQVTM, CDR2 ANQGSEA. V was cut by 4 bases and J by 3 bases, with 15 bases left in between. The CDR3 totals 14 residues. The CDR3 sequence: CSVGRSGAEETQYF. DNA of the CDR3: TGCAGCGTTGGTCGGAGCGGAGCTGAAGAGACCCAGTACTTC.

This rearrangement joins TRBV5-6 to TRBJ2-7; perhaps TRBD1 as D (6 bases). Trimming took 0 bases from V and 2 from J, leaving 9 bases between them. In germline, CDR1 is SGHDT, CDR2 YYEEEE. This CDR3 is built from 14 residues. CDR3 DNA: TGTGCCAGCAGCTTGGGGACAGCAACCTACGAGCAGTACTTC. Amino acids: CASSLGTATYEQYF.

This clone was picked up a small number of times. The V and J genes are TRBV6-5 and TRBJ2-2; D remains unclear. CDR1 is MNHEY and CDR2 is SVGAGI in the germline V gene. This CDR3 is 15 amino acids long. Trimming cost V 7 bases and J 4 bases, with 16 bases left between them. CDR3 region: CASTPGGPGTGELFF. The CDR3, as DNA: TGTGCCAGCACTCCCGGTGGGCCCGGCACCGGGGAGCTGTTTTTT.

This clone has more than one count but fewer than ten. In the same sample, other DNA sequences code for this CDR3. The genes are TRBV5-4 and TRBJ2-1; 13 bases are shared with TRBD2. The CDR3 is 14 residues long. CDR1 SGHNT and CDR2 YYREEE come from the germline V gene (reference sequence). The junction had 2 bases not matched to a gene; V was cut back by 4 bases and J by 7 bases. CDR3 nucleotides: TGTGCCAGCAGCCTGGGACTAGCGGGGAATGAGCAGTTCTTC. Protein product: CASSLGLAGNEQFF.

V gene TRBV18 combines with J gene TRBJ1-5; D possibly corresponds to TRBD1 (6 bases). V was clipped by 3 bases and J by 5 bases, with 11 bases between them. The CDR3 consists of 14 residues. Per germline, CDR1 KGHSH and CDR2 LQKENI. CDR3 region: CASSPNRDDQPQHF. CDR3 nucleotides: TGTGCCAGCTCACCGAACAGGGATGATCAGCCCCAGCATTTT.

This clone was seen only a few times. The V and J genes are TRBV5-4 and TRBJ2-7; a possible D gene is TRBD2 (6 bases). The germline gives CDR1 SGHNT, CDR2 YYREEE (reference sequence). There are 13 residues in the CDR3. V was cut by 6 bases and J by 5 bases, with 15 bases left in between. CDR3: CASKNTGDHEQYF. DNA for the CDR3: TGTGCCAGCAAAAATACGGGAGATCACGAGCAGTACTTC.

This clone appeared a few times. The rearrangement uses TRBV7-6 and TRBJ2-1; 7 bases match TRBD2. CDR3 size: 15 residues. V was pared by 5 bases and J by 7 bases, with 11 bases of the junction left unmatched. Per germline, CDR1 SGHVS and CDR2 FNYEAQ. CDR3 residues: CASSGRPGGLNEQFF. CDR3 sequence (DNA): TGTGCCAGCAGCGGCAGGCCGGGAGGCTTGAATGAGCAGTTCTTC. The full variable domain, its missing parts supplied by reference TRBV7-6 and TRBJ2-1, is GAGVSQSPRYKVTKRGQDVALRCDPISGHVSLYWYRQALGQGPEFLTYFNYEAQQDKSGLPNDRFSAERPEGSISTLTIQRTEQRDSAMYRCASSGRPGGLNEQFFGPGTRLTVL.